This TCR beta chain was retrieved from a study of blood T cell repertoires in COVID-19. Study background: The study drew acute and convalescent COVID-19 samples from the United States, Italy and Spain.

Germline V gene sequence: CDR1 MNHEY, CDR2 SVGAGI. V lost 5 bases to trimming and J lost 4 bases; unmatched junction nucleotides: 5. The CDR3 totals 15 residues. Authors' analysis steps: Cell counts per sample came from amplifying reference gene primers. TCRdb's copy holds only in-frame clones and misses some; the assay was immunoSEQ multiplex PCR. That table furnishes V, J and clone size, whereas the DNA furnished D and trimming. This sample carries some 140,000 clones, about 85% of them seen once, and the ten largest clones take 0.63%. This chain links TRBV6-5 with TRBJ2-1, with 10 bases lining up with TRBD1. The sample consisted of peripheral blood. The sequence came from a man aged 55 to 70 with COVID-19, enrolled during active disease. DNA for the CDR3: TGTGCCAGCAGTCCTCGGACAGGGGGTTACAATGAGCAGTTCTTC. It yields the protein CASSPRTGGYNEQFF.